This T cell receptor beta chain is from a study of PD-1 blockade in classical Hodgkin lymphoma. The germline V and J ends were trimmed by 1 base and 2 bases, with 11 bases remaining between them. Looked up from germline, CDR1 is SGHTA and CDR2 is FQGNSA. The CDR3 has 15 residues. For this clone: Its matching antigen is unknown.

Profiled with immunoSEQ multiplex PCR; TCRdb holds only in-frame clones, not every one. There are more than 50,000 clones in the sample; around nine tenths occur only once, and more than 7.5% lies in the top ten. There was relapse after autologous stem cell transplantation in every patient, and there was variation in brentuximab vedotin exposure. Whole-study results and caveats: Newly diagnosed patients and complete responders had comparable diversity at baseline. CD4+ TCR diversity rose significantly by C4D1, and CD8+ TCR diversity did not.

Source: peripheral blood mononuclear cells (PBMCs), taken at baseline. The chain carries TRBV7-2 and TRBJ2-5; D is unclear. This clonotype was obtained from a human donor with classical Hodgkin lymphoma. DNA of the CDR3: TGTGCCAGCAGCTTAGAAGGCAGGTCACAAGAGACCCAGTACTTC. This gives the protein CASSLEGRSQETQYF.